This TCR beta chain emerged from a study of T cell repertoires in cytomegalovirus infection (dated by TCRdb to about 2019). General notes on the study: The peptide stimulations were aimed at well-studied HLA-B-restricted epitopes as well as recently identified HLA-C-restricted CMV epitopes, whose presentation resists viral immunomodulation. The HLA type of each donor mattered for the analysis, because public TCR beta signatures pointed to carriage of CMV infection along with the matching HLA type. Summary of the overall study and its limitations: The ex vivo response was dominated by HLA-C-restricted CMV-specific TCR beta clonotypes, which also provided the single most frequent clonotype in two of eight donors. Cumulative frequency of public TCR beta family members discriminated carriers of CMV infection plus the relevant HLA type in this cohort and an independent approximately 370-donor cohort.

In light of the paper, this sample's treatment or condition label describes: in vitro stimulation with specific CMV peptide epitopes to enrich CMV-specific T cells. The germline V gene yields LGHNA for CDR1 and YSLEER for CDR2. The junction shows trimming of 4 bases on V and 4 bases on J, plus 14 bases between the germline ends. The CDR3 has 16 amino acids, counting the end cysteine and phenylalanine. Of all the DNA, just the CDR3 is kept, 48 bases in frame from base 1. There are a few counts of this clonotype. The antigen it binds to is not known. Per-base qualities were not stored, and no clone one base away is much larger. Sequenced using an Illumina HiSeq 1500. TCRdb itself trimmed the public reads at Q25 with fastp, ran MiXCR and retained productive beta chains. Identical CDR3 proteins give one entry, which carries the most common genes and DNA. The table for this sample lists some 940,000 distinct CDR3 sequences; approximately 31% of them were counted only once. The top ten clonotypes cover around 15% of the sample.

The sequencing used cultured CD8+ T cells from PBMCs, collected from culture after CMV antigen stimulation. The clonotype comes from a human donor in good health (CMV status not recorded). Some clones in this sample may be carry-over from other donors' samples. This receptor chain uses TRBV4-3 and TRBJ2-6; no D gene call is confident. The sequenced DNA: TGCGCCAGCAGCCCCTCCGCGGCATCGGGGGCCAACGTCCTGACTTTC. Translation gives CASSPSAASGANVLTF.